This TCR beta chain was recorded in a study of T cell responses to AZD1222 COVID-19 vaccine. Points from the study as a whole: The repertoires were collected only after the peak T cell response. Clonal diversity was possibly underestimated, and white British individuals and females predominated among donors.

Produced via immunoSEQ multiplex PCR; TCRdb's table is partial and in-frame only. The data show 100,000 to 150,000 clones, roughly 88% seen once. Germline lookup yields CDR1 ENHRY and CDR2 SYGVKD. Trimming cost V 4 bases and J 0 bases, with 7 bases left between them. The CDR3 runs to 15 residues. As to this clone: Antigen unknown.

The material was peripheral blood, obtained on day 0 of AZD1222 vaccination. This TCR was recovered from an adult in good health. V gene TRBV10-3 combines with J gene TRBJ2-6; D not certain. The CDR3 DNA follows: TGTGCCATCAGTGTTGGGAACTCTGGGGCCAACGTCCTGACTTTC. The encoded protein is CAISVGNSGANVLTF.